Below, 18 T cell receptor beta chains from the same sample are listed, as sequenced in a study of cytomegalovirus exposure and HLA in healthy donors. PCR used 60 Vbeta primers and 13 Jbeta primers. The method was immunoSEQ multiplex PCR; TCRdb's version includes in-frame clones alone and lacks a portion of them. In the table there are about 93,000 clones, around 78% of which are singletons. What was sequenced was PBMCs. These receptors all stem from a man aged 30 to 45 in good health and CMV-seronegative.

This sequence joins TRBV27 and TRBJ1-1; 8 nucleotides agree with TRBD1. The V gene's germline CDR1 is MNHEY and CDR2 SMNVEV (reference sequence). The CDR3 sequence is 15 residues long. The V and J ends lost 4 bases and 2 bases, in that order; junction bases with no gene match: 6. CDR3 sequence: CASSSRTGFNTEAFF. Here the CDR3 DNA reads TGTGCCAGCAGTTCCCGGACAGGGTTCAACACTGAAGCTTTCTTT.

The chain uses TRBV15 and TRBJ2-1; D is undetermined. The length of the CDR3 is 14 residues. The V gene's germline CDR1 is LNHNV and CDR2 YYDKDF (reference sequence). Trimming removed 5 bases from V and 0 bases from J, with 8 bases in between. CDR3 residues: CATSRSSSYNEQFF. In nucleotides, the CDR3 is TGTGCCACCAGCCGCTCGAGCTCCTACAATGAGCAGTTCTTC. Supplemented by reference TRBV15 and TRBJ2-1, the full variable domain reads DAMVIQNPRYQVTQFGKPVTLSCSQTLNHNVMYWYQQKSSQAPKLLFHYYDKDFNNEADTPDNFQSRRPNTSFCFLDIRSPGLGDTAMYLCATSRSSSYNEQFFGPGTRLTVL.

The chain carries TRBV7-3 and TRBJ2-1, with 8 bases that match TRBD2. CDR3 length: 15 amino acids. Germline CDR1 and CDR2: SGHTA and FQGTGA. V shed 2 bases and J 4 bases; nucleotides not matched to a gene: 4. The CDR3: CASSLGGGTYNEQFF. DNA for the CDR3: TGTGCCAGCAGCTTAGGCGGGGGGACTTACAATGAGCAGTTCTTC.

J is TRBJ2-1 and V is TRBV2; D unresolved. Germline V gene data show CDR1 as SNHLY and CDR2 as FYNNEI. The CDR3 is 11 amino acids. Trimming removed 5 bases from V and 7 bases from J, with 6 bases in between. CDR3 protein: CASSSLNEQFF. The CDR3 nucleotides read TGTGCCAGCAGTTCTCTTAATGAGCAGTTCTTC.

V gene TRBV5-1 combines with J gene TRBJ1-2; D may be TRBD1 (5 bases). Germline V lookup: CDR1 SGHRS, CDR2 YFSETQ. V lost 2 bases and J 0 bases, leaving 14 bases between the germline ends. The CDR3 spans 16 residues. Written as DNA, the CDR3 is TGCGCCAGCAGCTTTGTTGGGGGGGAAGCTAACTATGGCTACACCTTC. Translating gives CASSFVGGEANYGYTF. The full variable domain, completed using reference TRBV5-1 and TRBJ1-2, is KAGVTQTPRYLIKTRGQQVTLSCSPISGHRSVSWYQQTPGQGLQFLFEYFSETQRNKGNFPGRFSGRQFSNSRSEMNVSTLELGDSALYLCASSFVGGEANYGYTFGSGTRLTVV.

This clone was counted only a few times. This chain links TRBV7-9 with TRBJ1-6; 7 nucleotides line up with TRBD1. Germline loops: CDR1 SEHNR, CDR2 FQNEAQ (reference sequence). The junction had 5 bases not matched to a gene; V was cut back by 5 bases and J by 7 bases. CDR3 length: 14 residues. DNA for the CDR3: TGTGCCAGCAGCACAGACAGGGTAAATTCACCCCTCCACTTT. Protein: CASSTDRVNSPLHF.

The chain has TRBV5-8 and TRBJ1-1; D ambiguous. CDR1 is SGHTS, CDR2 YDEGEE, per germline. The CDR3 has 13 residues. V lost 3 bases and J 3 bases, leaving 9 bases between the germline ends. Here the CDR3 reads CASSSDQYTEAFF. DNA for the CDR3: TGTGCCAGCAGCTCCGATCAGTACACTGAAGCTTTCTTT.

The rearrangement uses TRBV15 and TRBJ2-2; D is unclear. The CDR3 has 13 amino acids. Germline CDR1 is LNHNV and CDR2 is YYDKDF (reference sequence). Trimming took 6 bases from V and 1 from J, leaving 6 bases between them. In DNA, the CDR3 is TGTGCCACCAGTCTGAGGAACACCGGGGAGCTGTTTTTT. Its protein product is CATSLRNTGELFF.

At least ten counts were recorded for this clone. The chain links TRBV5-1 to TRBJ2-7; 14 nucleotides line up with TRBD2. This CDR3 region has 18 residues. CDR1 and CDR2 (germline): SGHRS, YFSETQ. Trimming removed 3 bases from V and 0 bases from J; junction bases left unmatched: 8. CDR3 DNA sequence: TGCGCCAGCAGCTGGGAAGGGACTAGCGGGGGTAGCTCCTACGAGCAGTACGTC. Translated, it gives CASSWEGTSGGSSYEQYV.

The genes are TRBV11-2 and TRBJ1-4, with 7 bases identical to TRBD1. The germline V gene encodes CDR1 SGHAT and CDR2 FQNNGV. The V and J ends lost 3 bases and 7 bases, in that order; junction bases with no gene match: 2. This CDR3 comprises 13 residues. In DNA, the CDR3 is TGTGCCAGCAGCTTCGGGACAGTTGAAAAACTGTTTTTT. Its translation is CASSFGTVEKLFF.

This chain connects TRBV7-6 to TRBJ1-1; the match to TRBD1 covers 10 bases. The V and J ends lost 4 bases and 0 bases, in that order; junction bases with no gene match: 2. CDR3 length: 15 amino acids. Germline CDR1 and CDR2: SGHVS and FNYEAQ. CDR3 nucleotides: TGTGCCAGCAGCTCGGGACAGGGGCTGAACACTGAAGCTTTCTTT. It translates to CASSSGQGLNTEAFF.

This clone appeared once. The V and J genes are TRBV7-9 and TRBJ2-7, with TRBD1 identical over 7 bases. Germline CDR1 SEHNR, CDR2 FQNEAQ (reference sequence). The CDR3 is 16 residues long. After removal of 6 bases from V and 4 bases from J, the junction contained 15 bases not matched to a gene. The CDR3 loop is CASRRAGQGVVYEQYF. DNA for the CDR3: TGTGCCAGCAGACGGGCGGGCCAGGGGGTAGTATACGAGCAGTACTTC.

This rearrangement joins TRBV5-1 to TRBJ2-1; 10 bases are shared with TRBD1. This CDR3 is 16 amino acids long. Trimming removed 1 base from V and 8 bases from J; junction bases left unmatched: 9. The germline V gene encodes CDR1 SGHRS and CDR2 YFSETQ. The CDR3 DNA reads TGCGCCAGCAGCTTGCCCGGGACAGGGGATACGTATGAGCAGTTCTTC. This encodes CASSLPGTGDTYEQFF.

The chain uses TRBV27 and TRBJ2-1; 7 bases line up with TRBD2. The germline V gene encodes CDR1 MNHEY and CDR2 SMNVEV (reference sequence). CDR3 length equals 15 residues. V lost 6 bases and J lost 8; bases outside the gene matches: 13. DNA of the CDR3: TGTGCCAGCAGAAGCGGGACCGCGTCATTTGATGAGCAGTTCTTC. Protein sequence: CASRSGTASFDEQFF.

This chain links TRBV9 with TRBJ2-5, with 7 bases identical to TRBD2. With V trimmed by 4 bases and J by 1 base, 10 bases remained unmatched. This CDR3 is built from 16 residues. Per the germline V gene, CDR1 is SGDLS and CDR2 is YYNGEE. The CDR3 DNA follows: TGTGCCAGCAGCCCGGGGAGGGATCGACTCCAAGAGACCCAGTACTTC. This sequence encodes CASSPGRDRLQETQYF.

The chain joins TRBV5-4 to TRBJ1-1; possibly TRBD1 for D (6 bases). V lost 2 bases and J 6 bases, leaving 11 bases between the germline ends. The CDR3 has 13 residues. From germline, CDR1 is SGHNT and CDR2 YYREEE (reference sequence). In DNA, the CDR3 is TGTGCCAGCAGCTTAATCACAGGGTCTGAAGCTTTCTTT. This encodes CASSLITGSEAFF.

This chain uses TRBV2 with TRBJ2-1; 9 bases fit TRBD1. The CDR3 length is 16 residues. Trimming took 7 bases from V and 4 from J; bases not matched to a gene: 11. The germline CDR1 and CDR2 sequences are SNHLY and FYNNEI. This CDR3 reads CASTHWRGQGYNEQFF. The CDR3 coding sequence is TGTGCCAGCACCCATTGGCGGGGACAGGGTTACAATGAGCAGTTCTTC.

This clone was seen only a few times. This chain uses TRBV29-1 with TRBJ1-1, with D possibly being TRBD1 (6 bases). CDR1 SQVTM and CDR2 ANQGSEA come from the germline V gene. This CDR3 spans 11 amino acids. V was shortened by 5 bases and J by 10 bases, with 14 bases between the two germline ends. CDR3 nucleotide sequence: TGCAGCGTTATGATGGGGGCGCGAGCTTTCTTT. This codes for CSVMMGARAFF.